The TCR beta chain under discussion was sequenced for a study of T-cell reconstitution after alpha-beta-depleted transplantation in children. Unique molecular identifiers were incorporated when the TCRbeta library was constructed. TCRdb itself ran the PCR reads through MiXCR, one entry per CDR3 protein. Of fewer than 550,000 distinct CDR3 sequences in the sample, over 9.5% were seen once. Study-level findings and limits: Some patients' high day-60 TCRbeta diversity was traced to surviving recipient T cells and thymic progenitors. One year after transplant, T-cell counts and diversity came mostly from newly produced T cells.

Germline V gene sequence: CDR1 LGHNA, CDR2 YSLEER. Trimming shortened V by 0 bases and J by 3 bases, and 15 bases separated the two germline ends. The CDR3 totals 16 residues. This clonotype has ten or more counts. Its antigen remains unknown. The sample was PBMCs, taken before TCRalphabeta/CD19-depleted stem cell transplant. The source is a child younger than 10 with inherited bone marrow failure, due to receive a stem cell transplant. The chain has TRBV4-3 and TRBJ2-7; weak D call: TRBD1 (5 bases). The CDR3 DNA is TGCGCCAGCAGCCAAGATGGCAGGGCCCTAGACTACGAGCAGTACTTC. This sequence encodes CASSQDGRALDYEQYF.